These T cell receptor beta chains were read from a single sample in a study of immune evolution from preneoplasia to lung adenocarcinoma. Using immunoSEQ multiplex PCR, the repertoire was profiled, and TCRdb retains in-frame clones only, with some absent. This repertoire shows about 6,500 clones, over 75% found once; its top ten account for approximately 4%. Material for sequencing was FFPE invasive lung adenocarcinoma tissue. These receptors all come from a person in their sixties with lung adenocarcinoma. Each CDR3 is given with its conserved first and last residue. Some rows mark clone size as missing; the rest say once, few, many or name a class of expanded clone.

clone size	V gene	CDR3 length	CDR3 protein
few	TRBV28	12	CASRTTYNEQFF
NA	TRBV7-9	16	CASSTRTTAGPYEQYF
NA	TRBV2	14	CASSPLTGDEKLFF
once	TRBV4-2	16	CASSQGARDPDYGYTF
few	TRBV7-2	12	CASSWGDTIHTF
NA	TRBV5-6	18	CASSPRVGSGTGGNTIYF
NA	TRBV7-6	15	CASSLEQGAFYEQYF
NA	TRBV28	14	CASSFTGVNYGYTF
NA	TRBV9	19	CASSGKYRDRRMGANVLTF
NA	TRBV5-6	15	CASSLPGTGGLEQYF
NA	TRBV19	14	CASSPRTGEYGYTF
once	TRBV10-3	15	CASHAGGGRNTEAFF
NA	TRBV11-2	15	CASSSGTRSVNEQFF
NA	TRBV28	12	CASSLLYSEAFF
NA	TRBV21-1	16	CASSTPRDEHKETQYF
NA	TRBV19	14	CASSIDRAGGRAFF
NA	TRBV10-3	13	CAISTTENQPQHF
NA	TRBV7-2	15	CASSLQSGGGETQYF
once	TRBV18	15	CASSPQASINEKLFF
NA	TRBV6-1	14	CASSSGPGTAEAFF
NA	TRBV11-2	12	CASSPDSAAQYF
NA	TRBV27	16	CASSHRLAGGLDTQYF
NA	TRBV11-3	20	CASSLPYPPGQGMLDTEAFF
NA	TRBV2	13	CASSAERQETQYF
NA	TRBV28	17	CAGRKTSGNRLWGIQYF
NA	TRBV7-2	14	CASSPTPGQNIQYF
NA	TRBV28	12	CASSSHTGELFF
NA	TRBV10-2	15	CASSEKRGAGYEQYF
NA	TRBV30	12	CAWRTSGYEQYF
NA	TRBV30	13	CAWSVASDNGYTF
NA	TRBV11-1	19	CASSFTNTGFLGSYNEQFF
NA	TRBV28	18	CASTHRTALRKRPGELFF
NA	TRBV7-3	15	CASSLVAGGLNEQFF
NA	TRBV18	16	CASSPTGQGRAGELFF
once	TRBV11-3	11	CASRDQETQYF
few	TRBV19	16	CASSVTQGTSYNEQFF
NA	TRBV18	15	CASSPPGAQGETQYF
few	TRBV7-2	15	CASSLRGGDVYEQYF
NA	TRBV2	13	CARGERALGGYTF
NA	TRBV4-1	14	CASSQVARGETQYF
NA	TRBV6-1	13	CASSVTGNIEQYF
NA	TRBV19	14	CASSIFGGGQPQHF
NA	TRBV2	16	CASTGSGGLDTGELFF
NA	TRBV19	15	CASSSTSGGYNEQFF
NA	TRBV14	13	CASSAQLAGTQFF
NA	TRBV28	16	CASRFSGGRFNEKLFF
few	TRBV4-2	15	CASSREGSNTGELFF
NA	TRBV19	12	CAVVQGNYGYTF
NA	TRBV4-2	13	CASSQGLVWGYTF
NA	TRBV18	14	CASSPSYVDNEQFF